The T cell receptor (beta chain) under discussion was sequenced for a study of sequential checkpoint blockade in melanoma. As for treatment: randomized to nivolumab then ipilimumab (arm A) or the reverse (arm B). Only a few counts were recorded for this clone. Assay used: immunoSEQ multiplex PCR; TCRdb lists only in-frame clones, some missing. The data show some 2,400 clones, approximately 26% seen once. This CDR3 is 14 amino acids long. V was shortened by 3 bases and J by 0 bases, with 9 bases between the two germline ends. CDR1 is SGHNT and CDR2 is YENEEA in the germline V gene. The chain is built from TRBV11-3 and TRBJ2-7, with D unclear. The specimen was tumor tissue (inferred from file names), collected from a patient given nivolumab and ipilimumab in sequence. This clonotype originated in a human donor with melanoma. The CDR3 region is CASSLSRFSYEQYF. In DNA, the CDR3 is TGTGCCAGCAGCTTGTCGAGGTTCTCCTACGAGCAGTACTTC.